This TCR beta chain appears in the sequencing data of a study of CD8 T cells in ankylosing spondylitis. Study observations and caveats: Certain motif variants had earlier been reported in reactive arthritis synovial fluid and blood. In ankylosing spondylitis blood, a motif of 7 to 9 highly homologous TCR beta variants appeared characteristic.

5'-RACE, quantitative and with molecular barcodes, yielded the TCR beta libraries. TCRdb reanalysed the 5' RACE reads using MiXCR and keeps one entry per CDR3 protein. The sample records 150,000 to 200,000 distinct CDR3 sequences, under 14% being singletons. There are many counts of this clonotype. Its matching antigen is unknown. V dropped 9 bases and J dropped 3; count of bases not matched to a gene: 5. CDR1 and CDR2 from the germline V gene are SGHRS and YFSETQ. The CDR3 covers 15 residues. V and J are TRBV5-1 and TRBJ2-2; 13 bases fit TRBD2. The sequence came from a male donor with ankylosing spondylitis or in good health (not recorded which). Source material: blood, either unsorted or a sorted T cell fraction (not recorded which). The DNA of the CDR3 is TGCGCCACGACTAGCGGGGGGTCCTACACCGGGGAGCTGTTTTTT. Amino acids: CATTSGGSYTGELFF.